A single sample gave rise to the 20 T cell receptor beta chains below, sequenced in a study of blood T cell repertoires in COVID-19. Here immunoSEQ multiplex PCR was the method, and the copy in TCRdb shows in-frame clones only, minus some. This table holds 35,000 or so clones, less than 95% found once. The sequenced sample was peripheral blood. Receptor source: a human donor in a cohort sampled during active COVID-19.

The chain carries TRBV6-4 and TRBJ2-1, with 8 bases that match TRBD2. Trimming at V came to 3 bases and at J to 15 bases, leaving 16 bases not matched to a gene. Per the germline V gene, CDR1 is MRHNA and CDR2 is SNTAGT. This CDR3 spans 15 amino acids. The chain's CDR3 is CASSETGESGRATFF. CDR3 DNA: TGTGCCAGCAGTGAGACGGGGGAATCCGGGAGGGCCACGTTCTTC.

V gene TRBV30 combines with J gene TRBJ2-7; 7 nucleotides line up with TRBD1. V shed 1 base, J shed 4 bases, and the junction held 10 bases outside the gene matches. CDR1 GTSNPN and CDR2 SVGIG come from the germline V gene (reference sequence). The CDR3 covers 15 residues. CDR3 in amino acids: CAWSDQGGVGYEQYF. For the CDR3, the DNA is TGTGCCTGGAGTGACCAAGGGGGCGTAGGGTACGAGCAGTACTTC.

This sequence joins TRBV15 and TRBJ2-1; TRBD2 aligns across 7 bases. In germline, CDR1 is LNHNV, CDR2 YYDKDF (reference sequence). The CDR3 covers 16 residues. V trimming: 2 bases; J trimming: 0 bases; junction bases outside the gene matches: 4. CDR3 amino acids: CATSRSGESSYNEQFF. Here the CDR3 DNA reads TGTGCCACCAGCAGAAGCGGGGAGAGCTCCTACAATGAGCAGTTCTTC.

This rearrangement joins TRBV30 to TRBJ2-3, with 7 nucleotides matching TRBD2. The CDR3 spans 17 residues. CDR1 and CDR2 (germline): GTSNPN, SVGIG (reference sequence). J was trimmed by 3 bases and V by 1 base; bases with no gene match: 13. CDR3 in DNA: TGTGCCTGGAGTGCCCCATCGCCGTGGGGGGGGACAGATACGCAGTATTTT. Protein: CAWSAPSPWGGTDTQYF.

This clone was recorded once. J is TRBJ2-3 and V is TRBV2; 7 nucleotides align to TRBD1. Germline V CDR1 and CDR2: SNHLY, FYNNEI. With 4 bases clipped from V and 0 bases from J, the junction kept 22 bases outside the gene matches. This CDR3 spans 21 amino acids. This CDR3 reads CASSGDSPESGPRASTDTQYF. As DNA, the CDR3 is TGTGCCAGCAGTGGGGACAGCCCCGAGAGTGGCCCCCGTGCTAGCACAGATACGCAGTATTTT.

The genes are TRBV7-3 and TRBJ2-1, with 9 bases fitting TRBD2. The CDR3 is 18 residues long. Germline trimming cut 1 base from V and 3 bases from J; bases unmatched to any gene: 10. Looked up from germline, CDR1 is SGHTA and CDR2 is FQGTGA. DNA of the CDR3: TGTGCCAGCAGCTTAAAGGCCCCAGCGGGAGGAGGCTACAATGAGCAGTTCTTC. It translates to CASSLKAPAGGGYNEQFF. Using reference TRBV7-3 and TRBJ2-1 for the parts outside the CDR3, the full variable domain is GAGVSQTPSNKVTEKGKYVELRCDPISGHTALYWYRQSLGQGPEFLIYFQGTGAADDSGLPNDRFFAVRPEGSVSTLKIQRTERGDSAVYLCASSLKAPAGGGYNEQFFGPGTRLTVL.

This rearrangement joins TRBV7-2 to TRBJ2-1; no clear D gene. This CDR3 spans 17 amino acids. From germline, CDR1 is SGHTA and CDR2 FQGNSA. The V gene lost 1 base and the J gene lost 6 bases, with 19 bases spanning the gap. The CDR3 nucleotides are TGTGCCAGCAGCTTAGGGCCCCTGACCGCCCAGCGCAATGAGCAGTTCTTC. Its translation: CASSLGPLTAQRNEQFF.

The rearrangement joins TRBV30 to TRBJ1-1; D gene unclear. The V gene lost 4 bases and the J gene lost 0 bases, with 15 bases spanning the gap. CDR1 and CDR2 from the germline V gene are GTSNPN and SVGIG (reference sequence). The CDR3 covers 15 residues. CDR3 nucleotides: TGTGCCTGGAAAAGGGAGGGATCCATGAACACTGAAGCTTTCTTT. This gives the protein CAWKREGSMNTEAFF.

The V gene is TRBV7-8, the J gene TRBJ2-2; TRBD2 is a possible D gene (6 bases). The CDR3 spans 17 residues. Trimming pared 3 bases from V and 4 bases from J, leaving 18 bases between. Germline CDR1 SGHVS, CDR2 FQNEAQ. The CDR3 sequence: CASSLRALASGTGELFF. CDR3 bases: TGTGCCAGCAGCTTGAGGGCACTAGCTTCGGGCACCGGGGAGCTGTTTTTT.

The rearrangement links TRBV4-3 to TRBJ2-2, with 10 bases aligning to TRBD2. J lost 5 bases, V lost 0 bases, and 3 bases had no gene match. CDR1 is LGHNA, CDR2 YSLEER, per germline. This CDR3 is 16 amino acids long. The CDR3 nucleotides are TGCGCCAGCAGCCAAGATACACTAGCGGGAACCGGGGAGCTGTTTTTT. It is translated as CASSQDTLAGTGELFF.

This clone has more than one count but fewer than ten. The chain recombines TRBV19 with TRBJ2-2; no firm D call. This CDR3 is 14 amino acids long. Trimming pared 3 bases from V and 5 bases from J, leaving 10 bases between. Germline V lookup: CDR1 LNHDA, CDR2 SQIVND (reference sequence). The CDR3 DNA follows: TGTGCCAGTAGTATCACCCGCGTTACCGGGGAGCTGTTTTTT. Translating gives CASSITRVTGELFF.

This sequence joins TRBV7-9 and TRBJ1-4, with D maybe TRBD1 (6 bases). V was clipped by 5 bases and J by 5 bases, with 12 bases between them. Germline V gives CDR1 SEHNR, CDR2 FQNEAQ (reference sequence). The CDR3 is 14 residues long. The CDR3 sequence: CASSRTRGNEKLFF. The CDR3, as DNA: TGTGCCAGCAGCCGCACTAGGGGGAATGAAAAACTGTTTTTT.

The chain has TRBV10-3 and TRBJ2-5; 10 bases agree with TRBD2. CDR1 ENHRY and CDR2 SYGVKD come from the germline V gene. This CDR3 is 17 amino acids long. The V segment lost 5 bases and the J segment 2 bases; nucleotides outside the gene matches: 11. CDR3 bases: TGTGCCATCAGTACTAAGCCACTAGCGGGGTCTCAAGAGACCCAGTACTTC. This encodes CAISTKPLAGSQETQYF.

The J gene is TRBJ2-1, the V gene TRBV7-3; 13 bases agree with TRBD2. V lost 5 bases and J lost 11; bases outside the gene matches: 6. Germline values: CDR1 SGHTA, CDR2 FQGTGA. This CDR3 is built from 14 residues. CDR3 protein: CASSLGTSGTQQFF. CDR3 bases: TGTGCCAGCAGCCTCGGGACTAGCGGGACTCAGCAGTTCTTC.

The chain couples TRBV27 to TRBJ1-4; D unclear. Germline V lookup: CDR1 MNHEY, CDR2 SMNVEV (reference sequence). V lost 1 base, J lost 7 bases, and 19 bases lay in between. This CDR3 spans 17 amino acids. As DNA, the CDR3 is TGTGCCAGCAGTTTATTGCGACGCGACACGAGTGGTGAAAAACTGTTTTTT. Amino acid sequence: CASSLLRRDTSGEKLFF.

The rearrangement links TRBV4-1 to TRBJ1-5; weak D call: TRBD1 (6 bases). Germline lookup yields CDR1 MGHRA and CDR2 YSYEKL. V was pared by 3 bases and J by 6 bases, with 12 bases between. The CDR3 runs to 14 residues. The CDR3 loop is CASSQANRAQPQHF. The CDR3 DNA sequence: TGCGCCAGCAGCCAGGCCAACAGGGCTCAGCCCCAGCATTTT.

The DNA of the CDR3 is TGTGCCAGCTTAGCGGGAGGGCGGTCAGATACGCAGTATTTT. It specifies CASLAGGRSDTQYF. The rearrangement uses TRBV2 and TRBJ2-3; TRBD2 matches at 11 bases. V lost 8 bases to trimming and J lost 4 bases; unmatched junction nucleotides: 5. In germline, CDR1 is SNHLY, CDR2 FYNNEI. The CDR3 extends over 14 amino acids.

The CDR3 DNA is TGTGCCAGCAGTTCCGGGACTAGCGGGGGGAGCTCCTACGAGCAGTACTTC. Its translation: CASSSGTSGGSSYEQYF. The chain employs TRBV27 and TRBJ2-7, with 15 bases identical to TRBD2. Trimming at V came to 4 bases and at J to 0 bases, leaving 4 bases not matched to a gene. The CDR3 sequence is 17 residues long. CDR1 is MNHEY and CDR2 is SMNVEV in the germline V gene (reference sequence).

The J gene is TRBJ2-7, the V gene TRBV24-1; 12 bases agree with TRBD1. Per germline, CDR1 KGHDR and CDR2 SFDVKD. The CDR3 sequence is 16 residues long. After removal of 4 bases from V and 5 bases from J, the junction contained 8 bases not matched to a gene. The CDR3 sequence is CATSEDGTGGFHEQYF. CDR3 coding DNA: TGTGCCACCAGTGAGGACGGGACAGGGGGCTTCCACGAGCAGTACTTC.

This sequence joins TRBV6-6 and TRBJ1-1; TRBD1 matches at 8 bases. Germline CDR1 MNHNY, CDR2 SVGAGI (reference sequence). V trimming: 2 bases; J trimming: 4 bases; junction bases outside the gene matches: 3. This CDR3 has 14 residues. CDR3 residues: CASSYVRGLTEAFF. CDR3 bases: TGTGCCAGCAGTTACGTCAGGGGGCTCACTGAAGCTTTCTTT.